This T cell receptor (beta chain) was obtained from a study of cytomegalovirus exposure and HLA in healthy donors. Among the approximately 130 subjects of the validation cohort, separate from the 666-subject first cohort, were the donors. The data were produced by immunoSEQ multiplex PCR, yet TCRdb's version contains in-frame clones alone and is incomplete. Among hundreds of thousands of clones listed, roughly 86% were seen once. This clone was picked up a small number of times. Its antigen is not identified. Findings and limits, study-wide: The tendency of first-cohort TCR clusters to co-occur in the 95 to 150 validation repertoires was the finding of a later analysis. Reports indicated that the classifier achieved high specificity and sensitivity in diagnosing cytomegalovirus status. A few CMV-associated chains were confirmed in vitro to be specific for CMV antigens.

The clonotype originates from a woman aged 25 to 39 in good health and CMV-seropositive. Sequenced: PBMCs.

CDR3 region: CASSPTSLRRLTNTGELFF. Written as DNA, the CDR3 is TGTGCCAGCAGCCCGACTTCCTTGAGAAGACTTACGAACACCGGGGAGCTGTTTTTT. V is TRBV5-6 and J is TRBJ2-2; D gene uncertain. This CDR3 is 19 amino acids long. V lost 4 bases and J 0 bases, leaving 22 bases between the germline ends. Germline assignment: CDR1 SGHDT and CDR2 YYEEEE.